Here is one TCR beta chain with its context. The antigen is undetermined. The data were obtained in a study of beta chain features in type 1 diabetes. Study summary: Healthy donors, compared against patients, showed similar age, gender and cell yields.

CD45RO/CCR7/CD25/CD127/CD95/CD27 staining was used to isolate CD4+ naive, central memory, regulatory and stem cell-like memory cells by sorting. The ends were cut back, 0 bases at V and 5 bases at J, with 4 bases in the middle. Germline V gene lookup returns CDR1 LGHNA and CDR2 YSLEER. CDR3 length: 12 residues. Study-wide results and limits: At VDJ recombination sites, type 1 diabetes patients had fewer insertions and more deleted nucleotides.

Reverse transcription of all isolated RNA meant that expressed TCRB transcripts were sequenced. Profiled with immunoSEQ multiplex PCR; TCRdb holds only in-frame clones, not every one. Among about 330,000 clones listed, about 11% were seen once. The sample comprised naive CD4+ T cells from blood. V is TRBV4-3 and J is TRBJ1-2; D call uncertain. This sequence originates from a woman aged 30 to 39 in good health. The CDR3 sequence is CASSQDQYGYTF. CDR3 DNA sequence: TGCGCCAGCAGCCAAGACCAGTATGGCTACACCTTC.